This TCR beta chain was observed in a study of blood T cell repertoires in COVID-19 (dated by TCRdb to between 2020 and 2021). The study in broad terms: Samples from collaborators originated in the United States, Italy and Spain and spanned both the acute and convalescent phases of COVID-19. The material from the prospective study consisted of cDNA or gDNA derived from T cells, B-cell-depleted T cells, or PBMCs. Deeply sampled blood TCRbeta repertoires from subjects exposed to, actively infected with, or recovered from COVID-19 were included in the dataset. The repertoires were released in a freely available public database intended as a resource for research on the immune response to SARS-CoV-2. The samples were drawn from the first 160 participants of the ongoing ImmuneRACE study and from 950 to 1,500 subjects provided by 6 global collaborators. Sample metadata almost always included a de-identified subject ID, COVID-19 status, age in years and sex. Where HLA class I and class II types were available, the types were taken from metadata supplied by the sample provider, not from assay-based typing. What the research found in general, with its limitations: The amount of clinical and demographic metadata varied by source and participant and was provided uncurated.

Remarks on this clone: Its antigen target is currently unknown. Base qualities were left out, and no much larger clone turns up one base away.

Whole blood was collected in K2EDTA tubes by collaborating institutions according to the institutions' own protocols. For TCRbeta analysis, collaborator samples were shipped as frozen whole blood, as isolated PBMCs, or as DNA extracted from either sample type. TCRbeta CDR3 regions were amplified from genomic DNA using the immunoSEQ Assay, a bias-controlled multiplex PCR. As for the original processing: Nucleated cell counts per sample were estimated from amplification of reference gene primers within the assay. To quantify the absolute abundance of each unique TCRbeta CDR3 rearrangement, sequence reads were collapsed and filtered. For each sample, productive Simpson clonality was calculated as the square root of Simpson's diversity index over productive rearrangements. TCRdb holds this immuneACCESS table with in-frame rearrangements only. Some clones are missing; in checked studies, unresolved V genes explain under half, and the rest has no known cause. D and trimming were read from the DNA, whereas the V and J calls and clone size are those reported in that table. The sample table records 65,000 to 100,000 clones; roughly nine tenths of these occur just once. In total, the top ten clones hold about 8.1% of the sample.

Its CDR3 holds 15 amino acids, cysteine through phenylalanine. Only the CDR3 portion is preserved as DNA: 45 bases, with reading frame beginning at the first base. Clipping removes 4 bases from V and 5 bases from J, with 11 as the unmatched junction base count. The germline V gene encodes CDR1 SGHNT and CDR2 YYREEE (reference sequence). The specimen was peripheral blood. The receptor chain draws on TRBV5-4 and TRBJ2-5; 7 central bases correspond to TRBD1. The receptor comes from a man in his fifties or sixties with acute or convalescent COVID-19. Here is the DNA: TGTGCCAGCAGCGTAGGGGGCGGGTTGTTTGAGACCCAGTACTTC. Its protein reads: CASSVGGGLFETQYF.